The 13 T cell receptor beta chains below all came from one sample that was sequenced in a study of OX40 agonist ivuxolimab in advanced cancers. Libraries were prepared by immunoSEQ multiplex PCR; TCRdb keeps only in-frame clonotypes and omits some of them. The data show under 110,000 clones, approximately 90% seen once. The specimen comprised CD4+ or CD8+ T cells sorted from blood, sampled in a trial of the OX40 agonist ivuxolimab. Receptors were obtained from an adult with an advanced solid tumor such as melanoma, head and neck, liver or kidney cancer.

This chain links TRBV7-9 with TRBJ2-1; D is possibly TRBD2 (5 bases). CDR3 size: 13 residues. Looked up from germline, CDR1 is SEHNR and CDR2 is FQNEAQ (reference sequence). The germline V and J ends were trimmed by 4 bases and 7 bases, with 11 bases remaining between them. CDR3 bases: TGTGCCAGCAGCTCCCAGACTACAAATGAGCAGTTCTTC. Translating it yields CASSSQTTNEQFF.

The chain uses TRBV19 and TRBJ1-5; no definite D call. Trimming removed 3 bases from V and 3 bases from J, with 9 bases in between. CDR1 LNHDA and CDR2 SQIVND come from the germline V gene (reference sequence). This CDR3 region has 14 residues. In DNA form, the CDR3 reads TGTGCCAGTAGTATGGGGAACTTCAATCAGCCCCAGCATTTT. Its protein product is CASSMGNFNQPQHF.

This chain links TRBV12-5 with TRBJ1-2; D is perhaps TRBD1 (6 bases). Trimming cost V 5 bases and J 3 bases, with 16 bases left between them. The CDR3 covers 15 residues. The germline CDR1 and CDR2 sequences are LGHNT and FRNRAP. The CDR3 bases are TGTGCTAGTGGTAACTCTATGACAGGCGACTATGGCTACACCTTC. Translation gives CASGNSMTGDYGYTF.

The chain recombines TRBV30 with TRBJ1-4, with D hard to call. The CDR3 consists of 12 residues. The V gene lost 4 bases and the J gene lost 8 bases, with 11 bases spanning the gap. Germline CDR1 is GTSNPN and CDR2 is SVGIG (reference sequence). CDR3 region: CAWNLGREKLFF. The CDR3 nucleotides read TGTGCCTGGAATCTAGGCAGGGAAAAACTGTTTTTT.

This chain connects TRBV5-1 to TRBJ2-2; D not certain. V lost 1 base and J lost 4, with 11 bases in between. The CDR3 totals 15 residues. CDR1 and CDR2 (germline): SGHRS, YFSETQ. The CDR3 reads CASSLMVDFTGELFF. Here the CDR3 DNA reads TGCGCCAGCAGCTTGATGGTAGATTTCACCGGGGAGCTGTTTTTT.

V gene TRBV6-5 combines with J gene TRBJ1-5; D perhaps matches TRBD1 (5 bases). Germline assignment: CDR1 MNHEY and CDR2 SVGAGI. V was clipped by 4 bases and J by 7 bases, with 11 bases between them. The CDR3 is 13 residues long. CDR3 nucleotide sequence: TGTGCCAGCAGTTGGGGCCAAACCCAGCCCCAGCATTTT. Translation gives CASSWGQTQPQHF.

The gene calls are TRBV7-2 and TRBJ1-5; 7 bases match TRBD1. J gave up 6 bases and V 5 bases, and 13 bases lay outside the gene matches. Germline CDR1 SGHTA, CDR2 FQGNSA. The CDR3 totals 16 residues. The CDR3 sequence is CASSAANTGVGQPQHF. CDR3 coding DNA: TGTGCCAGCAGCGCCGCCAATACAGGGGTTGGTCAGCCCCAGCATTTT. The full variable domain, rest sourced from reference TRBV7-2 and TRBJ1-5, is GAGVSQSPSNKVTEKGKDVELRCDPISGHTALYWYRQSLGQGLEFLIYFQGNSAPDKSGLPSDRFSAERTGGSVSTLTIQRTQQEDSAVYLCASSAANTGVGQPQHFGDGTRLSIL.

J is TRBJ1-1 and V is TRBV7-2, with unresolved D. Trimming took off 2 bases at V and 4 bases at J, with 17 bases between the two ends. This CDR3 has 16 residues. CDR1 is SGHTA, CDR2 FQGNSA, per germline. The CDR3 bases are TGTGCCAGCAGCTTATCGGGGAGGGTTAGGAGCACTGAAGCTTTCTTT. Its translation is CASSLSGRVRSTEAFF.

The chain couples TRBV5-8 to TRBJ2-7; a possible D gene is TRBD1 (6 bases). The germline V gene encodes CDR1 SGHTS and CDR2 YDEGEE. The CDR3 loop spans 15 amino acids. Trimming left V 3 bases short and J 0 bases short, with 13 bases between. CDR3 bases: TGTGCCAGCAGCTCGGATGGACAGAGCTCCTACGAGCAGTACTTC. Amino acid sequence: CASSSDGQSSYEQYF.

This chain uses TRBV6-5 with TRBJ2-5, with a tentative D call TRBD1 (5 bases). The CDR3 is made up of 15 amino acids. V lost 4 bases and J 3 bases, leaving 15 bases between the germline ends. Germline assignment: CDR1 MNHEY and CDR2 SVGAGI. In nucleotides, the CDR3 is TGTGCCAGCAGTTTCTCCCGACAGTTAAAAGAGACCCAGTACTTC. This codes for CASSFSRQLKETQYF.

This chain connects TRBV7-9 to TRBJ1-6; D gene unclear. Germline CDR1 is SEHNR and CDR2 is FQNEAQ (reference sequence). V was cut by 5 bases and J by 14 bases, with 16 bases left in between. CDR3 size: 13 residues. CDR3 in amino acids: CASSRDTDPALHF. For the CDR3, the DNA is TGTGCCAGCAGCAGAGACACGGACCCAGCCCTCCACTTT.

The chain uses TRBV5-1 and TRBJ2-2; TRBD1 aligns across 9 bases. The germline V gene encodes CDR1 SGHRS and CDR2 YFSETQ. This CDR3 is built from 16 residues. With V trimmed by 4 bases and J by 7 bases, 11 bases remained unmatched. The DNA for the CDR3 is TGCGCCAGCAGCACTGGGACAGGGCGATTTGGCGGGGAGCTGTTTTTT. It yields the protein CASSTGTGRFGGELFF.

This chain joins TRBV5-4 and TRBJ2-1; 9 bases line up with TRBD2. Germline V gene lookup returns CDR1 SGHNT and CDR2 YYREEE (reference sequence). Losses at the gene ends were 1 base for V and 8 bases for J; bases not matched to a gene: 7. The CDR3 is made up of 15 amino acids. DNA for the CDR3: TGTGCCAGCAGCTTGACGGCGGGGGGGCTGCATGAGCAGTTCTTC. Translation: CASSLTAGGLHEQFF.